The 17 T cell receptor beta chains reported below all come from one sample, sequenced in a study of T cell changes during pregnancy in multiple sclerosis. Assay: immunoSEQ multiplex PCR; the TCRdb copy retains only in-frame clones and omits some. The sample includes about 22,000 clones, around 87% of them seen just once. The specimen comprised CD4+ T cells from peripheral blood mononuclear cells, sampled in the second trimester of pregnancy. The source of these receptors is a female donor in good health, enrolled as a control in a pregnancy study.

The chain employs TRBV6-5 and TRBJ1-5; 9 bases match TRBD1. Germline V gene data show CDR1 as MNHEY and CDR2 as SVGAGI. This CDR3 is 15 amino acids long. Trimming removed 6 bases from V and 6 bases from J; junction bases left unmatched: 9. The CDR3 sequence: CASSWTGAGGQPQHF. The CDR3, as DNA: TGTGCCAGCAGCTGGACAGGGGCCGGGGGTCAGCCCCAGCATTTT.

The table lists this clone with a count of one. This sequence joins TRBV4-3 and TRBJ1-5, with D unclear. CDR3 length equals 14 residues. Germline V CDR1 and CDR2: LGHNA, YSLEER. V lost 0 bases to trimming and J lost 3 bases, with 6 bases between them. Here the CDR3 reads CASSQDTSNQPQHF. The DNA of the CDR3 is TGCGCCAGCAGCCAAGACACTTCCAATCAGCCCCAGCATTTT.

Worth noting for this clone: Mismatch with germline at one junction end may stem from a read error. The chain recombines TRBV19 with TRBJ2-2; TRBD1 aligns across 7 bases. There are 15 residues in the CDR3. The germline CDR1 and CDR2 sequences are LNHDA and SQIVND (reference sequence). This chain's CDR3 is CASTNSQGNAGELFF. The CDR3 region has the DNA TGTGCCAGTACCAATTCACAGGGGAACGCCGGGGAGCTGTTTTTT.

This chain uses TRBV6-5 with TRBJ1-2; a possible D gene is TRBD1 (5 bases). The germline V gene encodes CDR1 MNHEY and CDR2 SVGAGI. The CDR3 loop spans 14 amino acids. Trimming stripped 0 bases from V and 8 bases from J, with 13 bases between. DNA for the CDR3: TGTGCCAGCAGTTACTCGGGGGGACGGGTCGGCTACACCTTC. Amino acids: CASSYSGGRVGYTF.

The genes are TRBV30 and TRBJ1-2; D unresolved. This CDR3 region has 11 residues. V lost 0 bases and J 6 bases, leaving 5 bases between the germline ends. CDR1 is GTSNPN and CDR2 is SVGIG in the germline V gene (reference sequence). The CDR3 DNA sequence: TGTGCCTGGAGTGTACTAAATGGCTACACCTTC. Amino acids: CAWSVLNGYTF.

This rearrangement joins TRBV4-3 to TRBJ2-4; D might be TRBD2 (5 bases). Trimming left V 2 bases short and J 0 bases short, with 8 bases between. This CDR3 is 15 amino acids long. The germline V gene encodes CDR1 LGHNA and CDR2 YSLEER. Written as DNA, the CDR3 is TGCGCCAGCAGCCAAAGCGGTATAGCCAAAAACATTCAGTACTTC. This codes for CASSQSGIAKNIQYF.

The chain's CDR3 is CASGLGPGTSGGQQFF. CDR3 nucleotides: TGTGCTAGTGGTCTTGGCCCCGGGACTAGCGGGGGCCAGCAGTTCTTC. V usage is TRBV12-5 and J usage is TRBJ2-1; 14 positions match TRBD2. The ends lost 5 bases at V and 11 bases at J; junction bases unmatched: 11. CDR1 and CDR2 from the germline V gene are LGHNT and FRNRAP. The CDR3 is 16 residues long.

This clone was picked up one time. The chain joins TRBV11-2 to TRBJ1-6, with unresolved D. V shed 8 bases and J shed 4 bases, with 6 bases lying between them. The germline V gene encodes CDR1 SGHAT and CDR2 FQNNGV. The CDR3 has 12 amino acids. The CDR3 DNA follows: TGTGCCAGCCGACTGTATAATTCACCCCTCCACTTT. It specifies CASRLYNSPLHF.

The rearrangement uses TRBV7-3 and TRBJ2-3; 11 nucleotides line up with TRBD2. The V and J ends lost 0 bases and 2 bases, in that order; junction bases with no gene match: 4. CDR3 length: 17 residues. Germline V CDR1 and CDR2: SGHTA, FQGTGA. CDR3 in amino acids: CASSLTGLADHTDTQYF. CDR3 sequence (DNA): TGTGCCAGCAGCTTAACGGGACTAGCGGACCACACAGATACGCAGTATTTT.

The V call is TRBV10-3, the J call TRBJ2-1, with 10 bases aligning to TRBD2. This CDR3 has 14 residues. The V and J ends lost 6 bases and 5 bases, in that order; junction bases with no gene match: 4. Germline V gene lookup returns CDR1 ENHRY and CDR2 SYGVKD. CDR3 sequence reads: CAIRGTSENNEQFF. In DNA, the CDR3 is TGTGCCATCAGGGGGACTAGCGAGAACAATGAGCAGTTCTTC.

The V call is TRBV7-3, the J call TRBJ2-1, with TRBD2 identical over 8 bases. The V and J ends lost 5 bases and 2 bases, in that order; junction bases with no gene match: 17. This CDR3 is built from 19 residues. Germline lookup yields CDR1 SGHTA and CDR2 FQGTGA. The CDR3 nucleotides are TGTGCCAGCAGCCTCCTCCCCCCCCTCACTAGCGGACCCTACAATGAGCAGTTCTTC. Protein product: CASSLLPPLTSGPYNEQFF.

Concerning this clone itself: This clone may be a read error of a much larger clone one base away. The chain combines TRBV7-3 with TRBJ2-1, with 11 bases identical to TRBD2. The CDR3 length is 16 residues. Looked up from germline, CDR1 is SGHTA and CDR2 is FQGTGA. Trimming took 8 bases from V and 8 from J; bases not matched to a gene: 14. The CDR3 spells CASGLNSGGALDEQFF. The CDR3 DNA reads as TGTGCCAGCGGCCTTAATAGCGGGGGGGCTTTGGATGAGCAGTTCTTC.

V gene TRBV5-4 combines with J gene TRBJ1-1, with D maybe TRBD1 (5 bases). This CDR3 is built from 14 residues. V lost 9 bases, J lost 6 bases, and 21 bases lay in between. Germline loops: CDR1 SGHNT, CDR2 YYREEE (reference sequence). CDR3 amino acids: CATRGGSLYSEAFF. In nucleotides, the CDR3 is TGTGCCACCCGGGGGGGGTCGTTATACTCTGAAGCTTTCTTT.

The gene calls are TRBV2 and TRBJ2-1; D is unresolved. Trimming pared 6 bases from V and 14 bases from J, leaving 14 bases between. The germline gives CDR1 SNHLY, CDR2 FYNNEI. This CDR3 contains 11 residues. CDR3 residues: CASSETLQEFF. The CDR3 bases are TGTGCCAGCAGCGAGACCCTGCAGGAGTTCTTC. Combining the CDR3 with reference TRBV2 and TRBJ2-1 gives the whole variable domain EPEVTQTPSHQVTQMGQEVILRCVPISNHLYFYWYRQILGQKVEFLVSFYNNEISEKSEIFDDQFSVERPDGSNFTLKIRSTKLEDSAMYFCASSETLQEFFGPGTRLTVL.

The V gene is TRBV7-3, the J gene TRBJ1-2; tentatively, D is TRBD1 (5 bases). The germline gives CDR1 SGHTA, CDR2 FQGTGA. V gave up 1 base and J gave up 8 bases, with 29 bases separating them. CDR3 length: 19 amino acids. The CDR3 loop is CASSLSRGGKVRRGRGYTF. CDR3 DNA: TGTGCCAGCAGCTTAAGTCGGGGGGGAAAGGTAAGAAGAGGGCGCGGCTACACCTTC.

The chain has TRBV7-9 and TRBJ1-1, with D hard to call. Germline V CDR1 and CDR2: SEHNR, FQNEAQ (reference sequence). The CDR3 length is 14 residues. Trimming cost V 4 bases and J 1 base, with 10 bases left between them. CDR3 in DNA: TGTGCCAGCAGCTACCCTCTAAAGAACACTGAAGCTTTCTTT. Amino acids: CASSYPLKNTEAFF.

This clone was recorded once. The chain joins TRBV27 to TRBJ2-5, with 11 positions matching TRBD2. The CDR3 is made up of 15 amino acids. V shed 7 bases, J shed 5 bases, and the junction held 9 bases outside the gene matches. Germline V gene data show CDR1 as MNHEY and CDR2 as SMNVEV (reference sequence). The CDR3 sequence is CASKLAGVTGETQYF. In nucleotides, the CDR3 is TGTGCCAGCAAACTAGCGGGGGTCACGGGGGAGACCCAGTACTTC.